This T cell receptor (beta chain) was sequenced during a study of blood T cell repertoires in COVID-19. Study in general: Spain, Italy and the United States supplied samples that represented acute and convalescent COVID-19. In each case, the material was cDNA or gDNA derived from T cells, B-cell-depleted T cells, or PBMCs.

Looked up from germline, CDR1 is GTSNPN and CDR2 is SVGIG (reference sequence). The V and J ends lost 5 bases and 1 base respectively, with 6 bases between them. The CDR3 is 13 amino acids. Original analysis: Estimated nucleated cell counts came from reference gene primer amplification. This table comes from immunoSEQ multiplex PCR, and its TCRdb copy is limited to in-frame clones, with some not included. Clone size and V and J calls were adopted from that table, with D and trimming inferred from the DNA. The table has around 80,000 clones, approximately 80% seen once. The sequence was collected from a human donor in a cohort sampled during active COVID-19. Sequencing was carried out using peripheral blood. The gene calls are TRBV30 and TRBJ2-6; D is undetermined. The CDR3 loop reads CAWDRSGANVLTF. The CDR3 nucleotides read TGTGCCTGGGACCGGTCTGGGGCCAACGTCCTGACTTTC.